The clone carrying this T cell receptor beta chain was picked up many times. Attachment of unique molecular identifiers was made to individual cDNA molecules. TCRdb re-analysed the 5' RACE reads in MiXCR, keeping a single row per CDR3 protein. The sample includes around 70,000 distinct CDR3 sequences, 9% to 10% seen only once; the top ten take roughly a sixth. Per the germline V gene, CDR1 is SGHTA and CDR2 is FQGNSA. J gave up 6 bases and V 2 bases, and 6 bases lay outside the gene matches. The CDR3 has 15 residues. This sample is part of a study of early T cells in non-severe SARS-CoV-2 infection. About the research overall: Sequencing targeted bulk RNA from unsorted whole blood, leaving chains unpaired.

This sequence was found in an adult who was a healthcare worker with PCR-confirmed SARS-CoV-2 infection or an uninfected control (not recorded which). The chain is built from TRBV7-2 and TRBJ2-1; 8 nucleotides align to TRBD2. This specimen was whole blood, taken at baseline. This CDR3 is CASSLTGRGGNEQFF. CDR3 nucleotides: TGTGCCAGCAGCTTAACCGGGAGGGGGGGCAATGAGCAGTTCTTC.